This T cell receptor (beta chain) is drawn from a study of cytomegalovirus exposure and HLA in healthy donors. Study-level results: The study listed under 200 cytomegalovirus-associated TCR beta chains. Among the CMV-associated chains, three were confirmed in vitro as specific for CMV antigens. Reports described diagnosis of cytomegalovirus status by the classifier as highly specific and sensitive.

Sequencing was performed with immunoSEQ multiplex PCR; in TCRdb, only in-frame clones are kept and a portion is missing. The table records roughly 70,000 clones, approximately 90% of them present only once. Comments on this clone: Its antigen is currently unknown. The sample contains more than one DNA sequence encoding this CDR3.

The donors belonged to the approximately 120-subject validation cohort, separate from the approximately 700-subject first cohort. This CDR3 is built from 13 residues. With 3 bases removed from V and 0 bases from J, the gap between germline ends came to 3 bases. Germline CDR1 MNHEY, CDR2 SMNVEV (reference sequence). V usage is TRBV27 and J usage is TRBJ2-1, with no clear D. The clonotype was recovered from a woman under 30 in good health and CMV-seropositive. Sequencing input: PBMCs. The CDR3 spells CASSFGSYNEQFF. In nucleotides, the CDR3 is TGTGCCAGCAGTTTCGGCTCCTACAATGAGCAGTTCTTC.